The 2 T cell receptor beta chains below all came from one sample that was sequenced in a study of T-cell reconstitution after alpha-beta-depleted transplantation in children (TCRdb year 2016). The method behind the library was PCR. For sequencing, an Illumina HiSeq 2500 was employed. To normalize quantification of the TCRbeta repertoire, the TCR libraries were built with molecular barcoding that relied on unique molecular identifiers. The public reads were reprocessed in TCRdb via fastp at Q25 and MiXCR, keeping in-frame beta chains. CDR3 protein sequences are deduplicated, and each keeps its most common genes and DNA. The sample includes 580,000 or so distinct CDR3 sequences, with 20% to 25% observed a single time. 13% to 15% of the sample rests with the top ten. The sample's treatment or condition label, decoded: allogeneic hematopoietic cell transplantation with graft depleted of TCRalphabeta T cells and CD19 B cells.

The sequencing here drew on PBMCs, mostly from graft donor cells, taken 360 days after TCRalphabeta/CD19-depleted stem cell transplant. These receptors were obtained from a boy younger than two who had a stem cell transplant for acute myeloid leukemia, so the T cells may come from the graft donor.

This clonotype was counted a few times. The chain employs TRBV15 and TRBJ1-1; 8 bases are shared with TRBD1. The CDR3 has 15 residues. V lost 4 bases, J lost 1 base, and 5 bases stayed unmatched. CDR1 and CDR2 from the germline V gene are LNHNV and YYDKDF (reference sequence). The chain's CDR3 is CATSKLGTGNTEAFF. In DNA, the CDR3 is TGTGCCACCAGCAAGCTTGGGACAGGGAACACTGAAGCTTTCTTT.

This chain's CDR3 is CATSDLKQGLHYNEQFF. The CDR3 bases are TGTGCCACCAGTGATTTGAAGCAGGGGCTCCACTACAATGAGCAGTTCTTC. The J gene is TRBJ2-1, the V gene TRBV24-1; perhaps TRBD1 as D (6 bases). Per the germline V gene, CDR1 is KGHDR and CDR2 is SFDVKD. Trimming removed 0 bases from V and 3 bases from J, with 14 bases in between. The CDR3 is 17 amino acids.